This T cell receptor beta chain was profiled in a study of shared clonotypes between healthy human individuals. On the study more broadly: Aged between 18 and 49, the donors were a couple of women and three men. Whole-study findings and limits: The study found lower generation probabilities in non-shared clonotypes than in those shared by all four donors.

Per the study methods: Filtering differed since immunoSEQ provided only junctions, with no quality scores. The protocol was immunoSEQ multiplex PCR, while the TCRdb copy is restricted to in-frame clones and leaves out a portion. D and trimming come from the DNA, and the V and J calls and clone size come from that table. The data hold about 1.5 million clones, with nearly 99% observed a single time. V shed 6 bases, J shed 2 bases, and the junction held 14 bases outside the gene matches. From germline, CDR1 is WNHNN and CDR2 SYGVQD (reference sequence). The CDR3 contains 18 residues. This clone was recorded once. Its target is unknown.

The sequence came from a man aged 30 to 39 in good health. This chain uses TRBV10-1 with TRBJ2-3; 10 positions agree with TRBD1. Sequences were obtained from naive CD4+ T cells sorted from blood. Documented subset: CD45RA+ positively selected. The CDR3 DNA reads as TGCGCCAGCAGATTAGGACAGGGGGGGCAGGCCCTCACAGATACGCAGTATTTT. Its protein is CASRLGQGGQALTDTQYF.